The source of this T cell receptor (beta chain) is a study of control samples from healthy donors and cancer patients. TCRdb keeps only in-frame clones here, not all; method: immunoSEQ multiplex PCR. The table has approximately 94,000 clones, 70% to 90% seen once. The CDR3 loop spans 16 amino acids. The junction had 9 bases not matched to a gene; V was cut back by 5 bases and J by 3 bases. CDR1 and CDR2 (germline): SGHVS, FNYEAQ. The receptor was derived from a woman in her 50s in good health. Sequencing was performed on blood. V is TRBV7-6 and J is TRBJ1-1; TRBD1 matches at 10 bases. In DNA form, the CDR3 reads TGTGCCAGCAGCGGACAGGGGGTGCGAAGGGACACTGAAGCTTTCTTT. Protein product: CASSGQGVRRDTEAFF.